The 5 T cell receptor beta chains reported below all come from one sample, sequenced in a study of shared clonotypes between healthy human individuals. Naive CD8 cells lacked CD45RO and underwent positive selection for CCR7, leaving out terminally differentiated effector memory CD45RA+ cells. Assay: immunoSEQ multiplex PCR; the TCRdb copy retains only in-frame clones and omits some. The profile covers hundreds of thousands of clones, with about 95% appearing a single time and over 0.09% taken by the ten largest. The sequenced sample consisted of naive CD8+ T cells sorted from blood. The receptors originated from a young woman in good health.

The CDR3 DNA reads TGTGCCAGCAGTGACTCTAACCTGGGACTAGCGCCCCTCCCCTCCTACGAGCAGTACTTC. Protein sequence: CASSDSNLGLAPLPSYEQYF. The chain carries TRBV2 and TRBJ2-7; TRBD2 matches 10 bases. The CDR3 sequence is 20 residues long. Looked up from germline, CDR1 is SNHLY and CDR2 is FYNNEI. V lost 3 bases to trimming and J lost 0 bases; unmatched junction nucleotides: 17.

The chain joins TRBV7-9 to TRBJ1-4, with 7 bases identical to TRBD1. J lost 4 bases, V lost 7 bases, and 9 bases had no gene match. CDR3 length equals 15 residues. The germline gives CDR1 SEHNR, CDR2 FQNEAQ (reference sequence). The CDR3 sequence: CASTSGGQINEKLFF. In nucleotides, the CDR3 is TGTGCCAGCACCTCCGGGGGACAGATTAATGAAAAACTGTTTTTT.

This chain connects TRBV28 to TRBJ1-2, with D tentatively TRBD1 (5 bases). The CDR3 runs 16 residues. Trimming shortened V by 3 bases and J by 7 bases, and 21 bases separated the two germline ends. CDR1 MDHEN and CDR2 SYDVKM come from the germline V gene. CDR3 bases: TGTGCCAGCAGTTTCGGGGAAGGGGAGAATAGGGGTGGCTACACCTTC. Its protein product is CASSFGEGENRGGYTF.

V and J are TRBV28 and TRBJ1-1; TRBD1 aligns across 7 bases. The CDR3 has 15 amino acids. V trimming: 5 bases; J trimming: 4 bases; junction bases outside the gene matches: 10. Per germline, CDR1 MDHEN and CDR2 SYDVKM. The CDR3 nucleotides read TGTGCCAGCAGTGCGCAAGACAGGGCGGCCACTGAAGCTTTCTTT. Residues: CASSAQDRAATEAFF.

This sequence joins TRBV27 and TRBJ2-1, with D unresolved. Germline V CDR1 and CDR2: MNHEY, SMNVEV (reference sequence). The CDR3 totals 13 residues. V dropped 5 bases and J dropped 4 bases, with 9 bases sitting between them. CDR3 loop: CASSLTDYNEQFF. In DNA, the CDR3 is TGTGCCAGCAGTCTGACGGATTACAATGAGCAGTTCTTC.